This TCR beta chain was recorded in a study of blood T cells in healthy people across ages. It was with a sample-barcoded 5' primer and a J-beta primer mix that a second PCR of roughly 7 to 12 cycles was run. TCRdb re-called the 5' RACE reads through MiXCR, storing one row per CDR3 protein. The data hold 700,000 to 900,000 distinct CDR3 sequences, with under 30% observed a single time. CDR1 and CDR2 (germline): SGDLS, YYNGEE. The ends were cut back, 3 bases at V and 5 bases at J, with 10 bases in the middle. The CDR3 loop spans 13 amino acids. The draw of peripheral blood yielded around 10 milliliters from each donor. These data were also reused for a study on T cells of mothers and their children. That paper notes: Donation involved a few healthy Caucasian mothers and the six children that they had. Reverse transcription into cDNA received all extracted RNA, at approximately 1.6 ug per 15 ul.

The chain joins TRBV9 to TRBJ2-3, with D hard to call. Material for sequencing was blood. The clonotype originates from a boy aged 10-17 years in good health. The CDR3 nucleotides read TGTGCCAGCAGCGCCTCACTGGTAGATACGCAGTATTTT. It specifies CASSASLVDTQYF.